This T cell receptor beta chain was profiled in a study of blood T cell repertoires in COVID-19 (dated by TCRdb to between 2020 and 2021). At the level of the whole study: Samples from collaborators originated in the United States, Italy and Spain and spanned both the acute and convalescent phases of COVID-19. The prospective study material was composed of cDNA or gDNA derived from T cells, B-cell-depleted T cells, or PBMCs. The dataset comprised deeply sampled blood TCRbeta repertoires from subjects exposed to, actively infected with, or recovered from COVID-19. A freely available public database, intended as a resource for researchers studying the immune response to SARS-CoV-2, is where the repertoires were released. The samples were drawn from the first 160 participants of the ongoing ImmuneRACE study and from some 1,300 subjects provided by 6 global collaborators. Nearly every sample came with metadata listing a de-identified subject ID, COVID-19 status, age in years and sex. Where available, HLA class I and class II types were obtained from metadata supplied by the sample provider rather than from assay-based typing.

Including cysteine and phenylalanine, the CDR3 has 12 amino acids. Of all the DNA, just the CDR3 is kept, 36 bases in frame from base 1. The germline V gene provides CDR1 SGHRS and CDR2 YFSETQ. Trimming at the junction amounts to 5 bases on V and 6 bases on J, and the germline ends lie 11 bases apart. In the prospective study, participants were about 18 to 95 years old, resided in about 25 geographic areas of the United States, and were enrolled through a virtual design. To assign participants to cohorts, the prospective study relied on clinical history that participants themselves reported in a screening survey and a study questionnaire. ImmuneRACE Cohort 3 recovered participants were defined by two consecutive negative NP/OP PCR tests, healthcare professional clearance, or symptom resolution. Mobile phlebotomists in the prospective study collected whole blood, serum and a nasopharyngeal or oropharyngeal swab from every participant. Prospective study participants could optionally give additional blood draws and questionnaires over a roughly 2-month period. Blood samples from the prospective study were shipped frozen or at room temperature prior to DNA extraction.

The immunoSEQ Assay, a bias-controlled multiplex PCR, was used to amplify TCRbeta CDR3 regions from genomic DNA. The original methods were these. The number of nucleated cells in each sample was estimated from the amplification of reference gene primers within the assay. Sequence reads were collapsed and filtered to measure the absolute abundance of every unique TCRbeta CDR3 rearrangement. Productive Simpson clonality was computed per sample as the square root of Simpson's diversity index over productive rearrangements. TCRdb provides this immuneACCESS table in a form limited to in-frame rearrangements. Some clones are lacking; in checked studies, under half of them reflect an unresolved V gene, and why the rest are absent is not known. D and trimming were read from the DNA, whereas the V and J calls and clone size are those reported in that table. The sample table contains fewer than 350,000 clones; only one count was recorded for 85% of them. About 2.7% of the sample comes from the top ten.

In the case of this clone: Its cognate antigen has yet to be identified. Base qualities are not recorded, but no much larger clone differs from it by a single base. Other nucleotide sequences from this sample produce the same CDR3.

On the study overall, not on this receptor specifically: Clinical and demographic metadata were provided uncurated, with the amount varying by source and participant.

Input material: PBMCs or T cells enriched from blood (not recorded which). The source is a woman between 50 and 59 years old who had recovered from COVID-19. The V gene is TRBV5-1 and the J gene is TRBJ1-2, with TRBD1 as a weak D call on 5 bases. In nucleotides, the sequence is TGCGCCAGCAGTCTGGGGCAGGATGGCTACACCTTC. It codes for CASSLGQDGYTF.